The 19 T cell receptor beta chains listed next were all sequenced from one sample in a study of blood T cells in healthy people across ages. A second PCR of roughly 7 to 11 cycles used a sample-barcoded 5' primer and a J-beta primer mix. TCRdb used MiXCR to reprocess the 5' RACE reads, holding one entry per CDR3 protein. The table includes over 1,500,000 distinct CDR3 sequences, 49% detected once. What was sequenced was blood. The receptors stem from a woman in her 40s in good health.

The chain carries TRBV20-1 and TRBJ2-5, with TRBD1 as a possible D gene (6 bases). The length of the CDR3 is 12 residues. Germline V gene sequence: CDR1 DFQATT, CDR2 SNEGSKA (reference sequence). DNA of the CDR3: TGCCTACAGGGTTGGTTTCAAGAGACCCAGTACTTC. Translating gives CLQGWFQETQYF.

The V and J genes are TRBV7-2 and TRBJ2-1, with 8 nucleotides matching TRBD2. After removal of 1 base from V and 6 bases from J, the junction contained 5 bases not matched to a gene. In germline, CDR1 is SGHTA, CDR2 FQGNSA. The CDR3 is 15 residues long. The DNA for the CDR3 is TGTGCCAGCAGCTTAGAAGGGACTAGTTTCAATGAGCAGTTCTTC. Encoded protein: CASSLEGTSFNEQFF. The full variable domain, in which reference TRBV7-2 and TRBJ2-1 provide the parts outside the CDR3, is GAGVSQSPSNKVTEKGKDVELRCDPISGHTALYWYRQSLGQGLEFLIYFQGNSAPDKSGLPSDRFSAERTGGSVSTLTIQRTQQEDSAVYLCASSLEGTSFNEQFFGPGTRLTVL.

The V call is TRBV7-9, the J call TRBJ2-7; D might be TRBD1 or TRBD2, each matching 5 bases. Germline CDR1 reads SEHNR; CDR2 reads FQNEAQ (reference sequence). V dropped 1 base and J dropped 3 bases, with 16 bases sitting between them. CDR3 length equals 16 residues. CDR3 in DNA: TGTGCCAGCAGCTTAGGTGCGGCAGGGAGAATCTACGAGCAGTACTTC. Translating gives CASSLGAAGRIYEQYF.

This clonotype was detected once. In DNA form, the CDR3 reads TGCAGTGCTAGGGGGGAAACAGGGTGGAACTACGAGCAGTACTTC. Its protein product is CSARGETGWNYEQYF. The chain has TRBV20-1 and TRBJ2-7, with D perhaps matching TRBD1 (6 bases). From germline, CDR1 is DFQATT and CDR2 SNEGSKA (reference sequence). The CDR3 covers 15 residues. Trimming removed 3 bases from V and 3 bases from J, with 18 bases in between.

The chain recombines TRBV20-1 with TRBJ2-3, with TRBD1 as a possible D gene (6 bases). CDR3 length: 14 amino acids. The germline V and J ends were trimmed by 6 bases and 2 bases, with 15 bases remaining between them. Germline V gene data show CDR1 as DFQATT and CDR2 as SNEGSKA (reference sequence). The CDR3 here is CSARRTDPTDTQYF. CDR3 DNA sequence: TGCAGTGCCCGCCGGACAGACCCCACAGATACGCAGTATTTT.

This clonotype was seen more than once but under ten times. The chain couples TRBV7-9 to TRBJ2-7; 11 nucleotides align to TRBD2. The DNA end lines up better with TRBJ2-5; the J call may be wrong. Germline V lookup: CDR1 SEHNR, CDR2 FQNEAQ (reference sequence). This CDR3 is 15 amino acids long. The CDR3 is CASRPTSGDLKTQYF. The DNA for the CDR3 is TGTGCCAGCCGTCCGACTAGCGGGGACCTCAAGACCCAGTACTTC.

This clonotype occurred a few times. CDR3 nucleotides: TGCGCCAGCAGCCAAGAAGGAGCGGAAGAGACCCAGTACTTC. Protein product: CASSQEGAEETQYF. V usage is TRBV4-1 and J usage is TRBJ2-5, with D maybe TRBD2 (5 bases). Germline V CDR1 and CDR2: MGHRA, YSYEKL. With 0 bases removed from V and 3 bases from J, the gap between germline ends came to 8 bases. There are 14 residues in the CDR3.

The CDR3 nucleotides read TGCAGTGCTAGACCCCTGGGGGCTCGGCACCTCACAGATACGCAGTATTTT. Residues: CSARPLGARHLTDTQYF. This chain links TRBV20-1 with TRBJ2-3; weak D call: TRBD1 (6 bases). The germline CDR1 and CDR2 sequences are DFQATT and SNEGSKA (reference sequence). V lost 2 bases, J lost 2 bases, and 20 bases lay in between. The CDR3 has 17 residues.

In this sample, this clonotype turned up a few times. As DNA, the CDR3 is TGCAGCGTTGACCCGGGACAGGGTAACTATGGCTACACCTTC. Protein: CSVDPGQGNYGYTF. The chain carries TRBV29-1 and TRBJ1-2, with 9 positions matching TRBD1. This CDR3 has 14 residues. Per the germline V gene, CDR1 is SQVTM and CDR2 is ANQGSEA. J gave up 1 base and V 3 bases, and 3 bases lay outside the gene matches.

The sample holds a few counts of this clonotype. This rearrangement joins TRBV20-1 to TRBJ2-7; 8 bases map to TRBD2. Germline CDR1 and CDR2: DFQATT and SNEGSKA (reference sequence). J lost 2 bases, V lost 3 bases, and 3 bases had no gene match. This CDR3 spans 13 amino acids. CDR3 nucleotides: TGCAGTGCTAGGCGGACTAGCACCTACGAGCAGTACTTC. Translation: CSARRTSTYEQYF.

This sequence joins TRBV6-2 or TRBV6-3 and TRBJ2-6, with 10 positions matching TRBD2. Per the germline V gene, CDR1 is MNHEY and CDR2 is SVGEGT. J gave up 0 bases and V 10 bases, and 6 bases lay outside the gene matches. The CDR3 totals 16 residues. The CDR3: CAITSGAISGANVLTF. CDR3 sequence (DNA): TGTGCCATCACTAGCGGGGCCATCTCTGGGGCCAACGTCCTGACTTTC.

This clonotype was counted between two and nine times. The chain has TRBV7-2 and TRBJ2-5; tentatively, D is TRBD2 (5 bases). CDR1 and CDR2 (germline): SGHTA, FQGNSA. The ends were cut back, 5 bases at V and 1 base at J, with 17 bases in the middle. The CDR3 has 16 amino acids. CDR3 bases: TGTGCCAGCAGCCCTCGTGTAAAAGCGGTCCAAGAGACCCAGTACTTC. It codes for CASSPRVKAVQETQYF. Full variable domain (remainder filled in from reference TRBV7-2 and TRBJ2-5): GAGVSQSPSNKVTEKGKDVELRCDPISGHTALYWYRQSLGQGLEFLIYFQGNSAPDKSGLPSDRFSAERTGGSVSTLTIQRTQQEDSAVYLCASSPRVKAVQETQYFGPGTRLLVL.

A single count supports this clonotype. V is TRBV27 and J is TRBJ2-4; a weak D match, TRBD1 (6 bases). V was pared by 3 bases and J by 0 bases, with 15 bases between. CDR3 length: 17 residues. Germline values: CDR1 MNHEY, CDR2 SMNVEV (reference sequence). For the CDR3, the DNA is TGTGCCAGCAGTTTTGGAAGGGGGACCCTAGCCAAAAACATTCAGTACTTC. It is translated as CASSFGRGTLAKNIQYF.

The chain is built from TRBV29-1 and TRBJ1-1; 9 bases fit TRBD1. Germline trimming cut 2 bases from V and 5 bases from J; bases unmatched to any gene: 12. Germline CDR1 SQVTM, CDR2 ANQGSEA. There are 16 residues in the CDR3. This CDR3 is CSVEPATGGLSTEAFF. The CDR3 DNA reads TGCAGCGTTGAACCGGCTACAGGGGGCCTGTCGACTGAAGCTTTCTTT.

The CDR3 spells CSVDRGRIGEQYF. CDR3 bases: TGCAGCGTTGACAGGGGGCGGATTGGCGAGCAGTACTTC. The V call is TRBV29-1, the J call TRBJ2-5; 8 bases map to TRBD1. The DNA end is a closer match to TRBJ2-7, so the J assignment may be wrong. Germline values: CDR1 SQVTM, CDR2 ANQGSEA. The length of the CDR3 is 13 residues.

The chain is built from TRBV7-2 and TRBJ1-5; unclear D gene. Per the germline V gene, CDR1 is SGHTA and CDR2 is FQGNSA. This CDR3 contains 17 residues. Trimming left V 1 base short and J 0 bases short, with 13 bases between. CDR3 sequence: CASSLGVGRHSNQPQHF. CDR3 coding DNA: TGTGCCAGCAGCTTAGGGGTTGGGCGGCATAGCAATCAGCCCCAGCATTTT.

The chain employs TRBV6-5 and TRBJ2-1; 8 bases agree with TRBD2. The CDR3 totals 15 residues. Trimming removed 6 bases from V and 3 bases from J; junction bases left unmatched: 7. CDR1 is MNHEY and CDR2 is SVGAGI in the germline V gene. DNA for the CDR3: TGTGCCAGCAGGATTGTGGCGGGGGGCTACAATGAGCAGTTCTTC. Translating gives CASRIVAGGYNEQFF.

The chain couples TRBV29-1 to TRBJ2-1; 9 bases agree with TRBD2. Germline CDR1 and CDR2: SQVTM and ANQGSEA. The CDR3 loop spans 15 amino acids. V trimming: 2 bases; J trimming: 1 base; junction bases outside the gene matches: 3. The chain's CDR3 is CSVELAGWSYNEQFF. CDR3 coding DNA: TGCAGCGTTGAACTAGCGGGGTGGTCCTACAATGAGCAGTTCTTC.

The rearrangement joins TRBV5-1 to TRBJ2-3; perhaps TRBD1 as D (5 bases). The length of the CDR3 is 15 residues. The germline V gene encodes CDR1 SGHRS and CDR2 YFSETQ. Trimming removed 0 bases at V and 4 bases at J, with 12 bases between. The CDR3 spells CASSLVAGWADTQYF. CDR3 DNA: TGCGCCAGCAGCTTGGTTGCAGGGTGGGCAGATACGCAGTATTTT.